A selection of T cell receptor beta chains follows, all from one sample in a study of siplizumab effects on memory and regulatory T cells. Some clones are missing from TCRdb's copy, which holds only in-frame ones; the method was immunoSEQ multiplex PCR. The top ten clones hold around 0.16% of a sample with approximately 100,000 clones, just under 95% of them seen once. Material: non-Treg CD4+ T cells sorted from blood. The receptors were gathered from a human donor in good health. Both conserved end residues are part of each CDR3. D genes are given only for firm matches. Rows may omit the clone size; those that give it use once, few, many or a size class.

>TRBV5-6|TRBJ2-3|TRBD1|-
TGTGCCAGCAGCCGTCGACAGGGAGTCACAGATACGCAGTATTTT
CASSRRQGVTDTQYF
>TRBV5-4|TRBJ2-5|TRBD1|-
TGTGCCAGCAGCCCTGGGGGTGCAGGGGGCGCGGGAGAGACCCAGTACTTC
CASSPGGAGGAGETQYF
>TRBV30|TRBJ1-5|-|-
TGTGCCTGGAGTAGTGATAGCAATCAGCCCCAGCATTTT
CAWSSDSNQPQHF
>TRBV5-1|TRBJ2-1|TRBD2|-
TGCGCCAGTAGAAAGCGGGGGACTTCTTACAATGAGCAGTTCTTC
CASRKRGTSYNEQFF
>TRBV6-5|TRBJ2-2|TRBD1|-
TGTGCCAGCAGACCCGGGACAGGGGTCACCGGGGAGCTGTTTTTT
CASRPGTGVTGELFF
>TRBV19|TRBJ1-2|TRBD1|-
TGTGCCAGTAGTATAGGGACAGGCGGGAGCTATGGCTACACCTTC
CASSIGTGGSYGYTF
>TRBV7-3|TRBJ2-3|TRBD1|-
TGTGCCAGCAGCTTAGGGCAGGGGGCAGATACGCAGTATTTT
CASSLGQGADTQYF
>TRBV27|TRBJ2-7|TRBD1|-
TGTGCCAGCAGTGCGGACAGGGTTTACGAGCAGTACTTC
CASSADRVYEQYF
>TRBV6-5|TRBJ2-2|-|-
TGTGCCAGCAGCCTAGTGGGGAACACCGGGGAGCTGTTTTTT
CASSLVGNTGELFF
>TRBV7-2|TRBJ2-7|-|-
TGTGCCAGCAGCCCCCGGGGGCCATCGGGGGAGGAGCAGTACTTC
CASSPRGPSGEEQYF
>TRBV29-1|TRBJ1-5|TRBD1|-
TGCAGCGTTCAGGGGGCGACGGGTCAGCCCCAGCATTTT
CSVQGATGQPQHF
>TRBV28|TRBJ1-2|-|once
TGTGCCAGCAGTCTTGGGGGGGCCCTCTATGGCTACACCTTC
CASSLGGALYGYTF
>TRBV29-1|TRBJ2-3|TRBD1|-
TGCAGCGTTGTTAGGGGGCCCGATACGCAGTATTTT
CSVVRGPDTQYF
>TRBV5-6|TRBJ2-7|-|-
TGTGCCAGCAGCTTTGCGGTCAATTCCTACGAGCAGTACTTC
CASSFAVNSYEQYF
>TRBV6-1|TRBJ2-3|-|-
TGTGCCAGCACTTGGAGGGATACGCAGTATTTT
CASTWRDTQYF
>TRBV7-2|TRBJ2-7|TRBD1|-
TGTGCCAGCAGCTTCACCGGGACAGGCTCCTACGAGCAGTACTTC
CASSFTGTGSYEQYF
>TRBV11-2|TRBJ2-7|-|-
TGTGCCAGCAGCTTAGAAGATCTCTACGAGCAGTACTTC
CASSLEDLYEQYF
>TRBV5-6|TRBJ1-3|-|-
TGTGCCAGCAGCTTCCCTCCGACAGGTTCCTCTGGAAACACCATATATTTT
CASSFPPTGSSGNTIYF
>TRBV7-9|TRBJ1-4|-|-
TGTGCCAGCAGCTTGATCCGGGGTGGCCTAAATGAAAAACTGTTTTTT
CASSLIRGGLNEKLFF
>TRBV18|TRBJ2-5|TRBD2|-
TGTGCCAGCTCACCACCAGCGGGGCAAGAGACCCAGTACTTC
CASSPPAGQETQYF
>TRBV29-1|TRBJ2-3|-|-
TGCAGCGTTGAACCGGGTCAAACGATCACAGATACGCAGTATTTT
CSVEPGQTITDTQYF
>TRBV4-2|TRBJ1-3|TRBD1|-
TGTGCCAGCAGCCCGGAAGGGACAGGGGGCGGAAACACCATATATTTT
CASSPEGTGGGNTIYF
>TRBV5-4|TRBJ2-7|TRBD1|-
TGTGCCAGCAGCTCAGAACGGGACAGGTACTACGAGCAGTACTTC
CASSSERDRYYEQYF
>TRBV19|TRBJ2-7|-|-
TGTGCCAGTAGTAGCGTGGCTTGGGAGTCCGGCTACGAGCAGTACTTC
CASSSVAWESGYEQYF
>TRBV18|TRBJ1-1|-|-
TGTGCCAGCTCACCACAATCGGGAACCATGAACACTGAAGCTTTCTTT
CASSPQSGTMNTEAFF
>TRBV11-2|TRBJ1-5|-|-
TGTGCCAGCAGCTTAGAAACAGGAGAATATAGCAATCAGCCCCAGCATTTT
CASSLETGEYSNQPQHF
>TRBV5-4|TRBJ1-1|-|-
TGTGCCAGCAGCTCCGTTACGGGAATCACTGAAGCTTTCTTT
CASSSVTGITEAFF
>TRBV27|TRBJ1-1|TRBD1|-
TGTGCCAGCAGTCGACGACAGGGGATGAACACTGAAGCTTTCTTT
CASSRRQGMNTEAFF
>TRBV5-1|TRBJ1-2|-|-
TGCGCCAGCAGCTTGGAGTTAGCAGGGGAACCTGGCTACACCTTC
CASSLELAGEPGYTF
>TRBV28|TRBJ1-1|TRBD1|-
TGTGCCAGCAGTTTGCCTGTGATCAAGGGGGCGCAGGCTTTCTTT
CASSLPVIKGAQAFF
>TRBV5-1|TRBJ2-5|TRBD2|-
TGCGCCAGCCGGTGGCGGGGGGGCCTTGGGGAGACCCAGTACTTC
CASRWRGGLGETQYF
>TRBV27|TRBJ1-2|-|-
TGTGCCAGCAGTTTAGACGGTGTTCGGCAGGTCAGTGGCTACACCTTC
CASSLDGVRQVSGYTF
>TRBV4-2|TRBJ2-5|TRBD2|-
TGTGCCAGCAGCCAAGAGGGGTCTAGCGGGGGGGAAGAGACCCAGTACTTC
CASSQEGSSGGEETQYF
>TRBV6-5|TRBJ2-7|-|once
TGTGCCAGCAGTTACTCGATTGCAGGGGGGGGCGAGCAGTACTTC
CASSYSIAGGGEQYF
>TRBV9|TRBJ2-3|-|-
TGTGCCAGCAGCGATTGGGGTCTCTATACGCAGTATTTT
CASSDWGLYTQYF